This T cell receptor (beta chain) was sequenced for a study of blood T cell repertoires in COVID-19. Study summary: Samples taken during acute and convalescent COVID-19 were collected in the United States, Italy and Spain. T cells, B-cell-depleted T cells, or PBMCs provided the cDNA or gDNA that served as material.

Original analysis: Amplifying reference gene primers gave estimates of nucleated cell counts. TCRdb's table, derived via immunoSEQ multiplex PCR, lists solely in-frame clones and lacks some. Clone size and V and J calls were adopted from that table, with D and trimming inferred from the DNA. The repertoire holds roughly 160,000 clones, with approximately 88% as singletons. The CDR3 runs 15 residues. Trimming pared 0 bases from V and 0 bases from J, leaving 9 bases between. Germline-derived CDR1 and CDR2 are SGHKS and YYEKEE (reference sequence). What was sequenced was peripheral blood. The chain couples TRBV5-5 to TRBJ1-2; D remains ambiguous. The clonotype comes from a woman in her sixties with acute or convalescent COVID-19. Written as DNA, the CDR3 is TGTGCCAGCAGCTTGGCAGGTTCTACTAACTATGGCTACACCTTC. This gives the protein CASSLAGSTNYGYTF.